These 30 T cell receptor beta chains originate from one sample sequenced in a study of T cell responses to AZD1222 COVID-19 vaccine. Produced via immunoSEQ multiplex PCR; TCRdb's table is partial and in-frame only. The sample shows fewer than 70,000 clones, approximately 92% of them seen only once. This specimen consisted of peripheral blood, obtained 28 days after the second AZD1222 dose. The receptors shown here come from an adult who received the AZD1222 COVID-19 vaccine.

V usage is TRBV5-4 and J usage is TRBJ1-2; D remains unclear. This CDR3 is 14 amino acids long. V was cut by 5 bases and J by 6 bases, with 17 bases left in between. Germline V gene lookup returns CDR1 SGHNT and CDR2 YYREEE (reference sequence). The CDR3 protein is CASSFSSQANGYTF. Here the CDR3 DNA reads TGTGCCAGCAGTTTTAGTTCCCAAGCTAATGGCTACACCTTC.

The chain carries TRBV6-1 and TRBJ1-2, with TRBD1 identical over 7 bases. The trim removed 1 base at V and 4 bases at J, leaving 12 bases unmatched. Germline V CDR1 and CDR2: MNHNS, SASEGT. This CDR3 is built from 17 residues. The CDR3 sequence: CASSEGQGSWTGYGYTF. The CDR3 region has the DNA TGTGCCAGCAGTGAAGGACAGGGTAGCTGGACGGGCTATGGCTACACCTTC.

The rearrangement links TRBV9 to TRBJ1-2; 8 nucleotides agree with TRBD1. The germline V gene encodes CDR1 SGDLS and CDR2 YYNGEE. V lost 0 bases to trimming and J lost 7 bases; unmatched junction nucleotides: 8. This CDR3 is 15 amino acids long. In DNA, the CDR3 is TGTGCCAGCAGCGTAGGGGTCAGACAGGGGTTTGGCTACACCTTC. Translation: CASSVGVRQGFGYTF.

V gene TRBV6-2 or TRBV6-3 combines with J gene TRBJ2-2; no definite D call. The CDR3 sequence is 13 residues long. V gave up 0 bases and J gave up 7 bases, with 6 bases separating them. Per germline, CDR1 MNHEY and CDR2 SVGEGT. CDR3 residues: CASSYSHIGELFF. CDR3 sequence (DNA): TGTGCCAGCAGTTACTCCCATATCGGGGAGCTGTTTTTT.

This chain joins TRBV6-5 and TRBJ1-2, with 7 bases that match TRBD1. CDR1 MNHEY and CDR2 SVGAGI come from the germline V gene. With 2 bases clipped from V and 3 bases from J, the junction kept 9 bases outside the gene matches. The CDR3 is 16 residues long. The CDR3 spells CASSYISGGGDYGYTF. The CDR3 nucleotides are TGTGCCAGCAGTTACATTTCAGGGGGAGGTGACTATGGCTACACCTTC.

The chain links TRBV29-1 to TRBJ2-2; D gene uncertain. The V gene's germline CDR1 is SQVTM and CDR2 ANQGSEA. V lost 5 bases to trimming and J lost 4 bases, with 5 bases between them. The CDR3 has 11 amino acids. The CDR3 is CSVKITGELFF. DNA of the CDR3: TGCAGCGTTAAAATCACCGGGGAGCTGTTTTTT.

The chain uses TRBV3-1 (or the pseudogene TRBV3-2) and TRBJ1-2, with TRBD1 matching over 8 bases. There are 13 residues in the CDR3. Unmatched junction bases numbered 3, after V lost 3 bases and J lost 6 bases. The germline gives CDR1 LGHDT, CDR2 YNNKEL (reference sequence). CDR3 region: CASSQDRDDGYTF. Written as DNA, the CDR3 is TGTGCCAGCAGCCAGGACAGGGACGATGGCTACACCTTC.

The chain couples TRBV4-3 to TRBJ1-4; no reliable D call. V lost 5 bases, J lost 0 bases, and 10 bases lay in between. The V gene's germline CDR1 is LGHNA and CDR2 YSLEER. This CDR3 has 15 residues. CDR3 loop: CASSAQWATNEKLFF. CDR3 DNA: TGCGCCAGCAGCGCACAGTGGGCAACTAATGAAAAACTGTTTTTT.

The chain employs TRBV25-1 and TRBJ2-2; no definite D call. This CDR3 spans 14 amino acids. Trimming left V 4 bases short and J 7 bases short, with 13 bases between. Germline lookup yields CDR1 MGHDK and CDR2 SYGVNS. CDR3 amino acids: CASSALGVIGELFF. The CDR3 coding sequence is TGTGCCAGCAGTGCCCTTGGGGTAATCGGGGAGCTGTTTTTT.

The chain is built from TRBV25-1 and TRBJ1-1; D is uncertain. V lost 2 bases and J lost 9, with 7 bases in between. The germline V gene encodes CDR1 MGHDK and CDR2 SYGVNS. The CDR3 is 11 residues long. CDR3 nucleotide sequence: TGTGCCAGCAGTGAAGGACCAAAAGCTTTCTTT. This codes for CASSEGPKAFF. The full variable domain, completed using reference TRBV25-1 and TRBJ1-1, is EADIYQTPRYLVIGTGKKITLECSQTMGHDKMYWYQQDPGMELHLIHYSYGVNSTEKGDLSSESTVSRIRTEHFPLTLESARPSHTSQYLCASSEGPKAFFGQGTRLTVV.

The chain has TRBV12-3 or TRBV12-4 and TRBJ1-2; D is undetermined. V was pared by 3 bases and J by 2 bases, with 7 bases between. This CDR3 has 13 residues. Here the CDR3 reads CASSLGRNYGYTF. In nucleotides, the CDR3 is TGTGCCAGCAGTTTGGGCAGAAACTATGGCTACACCTTC.

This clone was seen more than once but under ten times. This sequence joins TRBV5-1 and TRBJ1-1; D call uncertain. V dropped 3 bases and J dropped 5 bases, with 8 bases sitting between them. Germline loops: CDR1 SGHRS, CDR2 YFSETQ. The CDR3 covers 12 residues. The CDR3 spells CASSYKGTEAFF. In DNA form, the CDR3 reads TGCGCCAGCAGCTATAAGGGTACTGAAGCTTTCTTT.

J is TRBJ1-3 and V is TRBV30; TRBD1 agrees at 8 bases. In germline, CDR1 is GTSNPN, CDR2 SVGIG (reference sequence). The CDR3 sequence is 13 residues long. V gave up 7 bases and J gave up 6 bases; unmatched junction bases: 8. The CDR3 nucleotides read TGTGCCTCCGACAGGGGAGAAGAAAACACCATATATTTT. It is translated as CASDRGEENTIYF.

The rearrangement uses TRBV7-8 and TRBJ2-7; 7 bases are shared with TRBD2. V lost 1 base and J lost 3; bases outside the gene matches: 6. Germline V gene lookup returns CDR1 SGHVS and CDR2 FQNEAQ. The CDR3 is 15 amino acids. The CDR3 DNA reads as TGTGCCAGCAGCTTAGAATATGCTAGCGGCTACGAGCAGTACTTC. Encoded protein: CASSLEYASGYEQYF.

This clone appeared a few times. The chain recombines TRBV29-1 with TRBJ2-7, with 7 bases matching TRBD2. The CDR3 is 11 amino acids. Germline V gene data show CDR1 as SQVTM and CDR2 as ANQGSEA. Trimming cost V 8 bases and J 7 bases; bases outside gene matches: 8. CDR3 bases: TGCAGCATACGGGGGGAGGCTGAGCAGTACTTC. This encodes CSIRGEAEQYF.

CDR3 residues: CASSLYGSGNQPQHF. CDR3 DNA sequence: TGCGCCAGCAGCTTATATGGGTCCGGCAATCAGCCCCAGCATTTT. V is TRBV5-1 and J is TRBJ1-5; D not resolved. This CDR3 has 15 residues. Germline loops: CDR1 SGHRS, CDR2 YFSETQ. V gave up 2 bases and J gave up 2 bases, with 11 bases separating them.

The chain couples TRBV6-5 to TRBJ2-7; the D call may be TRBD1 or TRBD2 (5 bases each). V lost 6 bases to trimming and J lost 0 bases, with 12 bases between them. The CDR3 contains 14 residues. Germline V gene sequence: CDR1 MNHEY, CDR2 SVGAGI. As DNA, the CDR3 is TGTGCCAGCAGCATGGGACCGAACTCCTACGAGCAGTACTTC. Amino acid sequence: CASSMGPNSYEQYF.

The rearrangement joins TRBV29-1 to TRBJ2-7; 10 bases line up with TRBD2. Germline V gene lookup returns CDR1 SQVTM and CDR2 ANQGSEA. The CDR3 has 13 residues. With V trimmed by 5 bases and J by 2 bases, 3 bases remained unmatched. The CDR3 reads CSVKSGRAYEQYF. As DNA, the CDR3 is TGCAGCGTTAAGAGCGGGAGGGCCTACGAGCAGTACTTC.

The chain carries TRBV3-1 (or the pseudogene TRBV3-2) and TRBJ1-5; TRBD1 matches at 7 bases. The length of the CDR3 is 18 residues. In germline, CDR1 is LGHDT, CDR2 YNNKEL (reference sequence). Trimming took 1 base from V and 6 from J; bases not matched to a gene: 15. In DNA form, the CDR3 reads TGTGCCAGCAGCCAAGCCACTGACAGGGAGGTGACCGGTCAGCCCCAGCATTTT. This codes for CASSQATDREVTGQPQHF.

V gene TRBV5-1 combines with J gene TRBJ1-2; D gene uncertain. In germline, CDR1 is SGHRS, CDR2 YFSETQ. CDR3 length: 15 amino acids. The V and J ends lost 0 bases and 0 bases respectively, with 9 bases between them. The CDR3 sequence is CASSLGGMANYGYTF. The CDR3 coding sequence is TGCGCCAGCAGCTTGGGTGGGATGGCTAACTATGGCTACACCTTC.

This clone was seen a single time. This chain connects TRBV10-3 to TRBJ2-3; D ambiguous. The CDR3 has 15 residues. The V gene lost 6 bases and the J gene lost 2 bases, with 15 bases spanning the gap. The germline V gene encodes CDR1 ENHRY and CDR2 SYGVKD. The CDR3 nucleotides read TGTGCCATCAGCCCTAAACGGCTATCCACAGATACGCAGTATTTT. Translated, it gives CAISPKRLSTDTQYF.

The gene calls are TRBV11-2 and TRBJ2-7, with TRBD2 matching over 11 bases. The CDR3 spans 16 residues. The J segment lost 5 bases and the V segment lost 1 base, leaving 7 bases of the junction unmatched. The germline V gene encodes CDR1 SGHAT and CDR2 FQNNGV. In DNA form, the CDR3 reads TGTGCCAGCAGCTTAGGACTAGCGGGGATGCCCCACGAGCAGTACTTC. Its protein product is CASSLGLAGMPHEQYF.

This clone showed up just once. The CDR3 protein is CASKQGDYGYTF. The CDR3 DNA reads as TGCGCCAGCAAACAGGGCGACTATGGCTACACCTTC. This chain uses TRBV10-2 with TRBJ1-2, with D maybe TRBD1 (6 bases). Germline V gene sequence: CDR1 WSHSY, CDR2 SAAADI. CDR3 length: 12 amino acids. Trimming stripped 7 bases from V and 3 bases from J, with 9 bases between.

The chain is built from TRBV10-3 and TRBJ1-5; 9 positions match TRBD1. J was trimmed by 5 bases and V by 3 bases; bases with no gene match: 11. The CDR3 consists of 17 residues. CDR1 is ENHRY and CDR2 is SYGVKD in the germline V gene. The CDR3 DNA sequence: TGTGCCATCAGTGATCAAAAACCGGGACAGGGTGATCAGCCCCAGCATTTT. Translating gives CAISDQKPGQGDQPQHF.

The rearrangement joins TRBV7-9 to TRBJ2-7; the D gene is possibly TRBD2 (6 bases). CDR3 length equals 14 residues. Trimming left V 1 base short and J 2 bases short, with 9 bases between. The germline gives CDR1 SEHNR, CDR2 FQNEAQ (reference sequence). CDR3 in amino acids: CASSLEGGPYEQYF. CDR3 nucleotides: TGTGCCAGCAGCTTAGAGGGAGGCCCCTACGAGCAGTACTTC.

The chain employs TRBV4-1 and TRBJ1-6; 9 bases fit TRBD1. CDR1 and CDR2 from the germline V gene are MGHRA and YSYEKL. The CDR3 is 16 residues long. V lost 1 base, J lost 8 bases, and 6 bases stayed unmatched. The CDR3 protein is CASSQGGTGWYSPLHF. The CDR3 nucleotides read TGCGCCAGCAGCCAAGGAGGGACAGGGTGGTATTCACCCCTCCACTTT.

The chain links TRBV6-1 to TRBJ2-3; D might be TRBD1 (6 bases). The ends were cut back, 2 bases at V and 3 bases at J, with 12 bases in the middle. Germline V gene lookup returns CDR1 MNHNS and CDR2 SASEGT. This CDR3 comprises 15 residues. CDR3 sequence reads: CASSETGSGTDTQYF. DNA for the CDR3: TGTGCCAGCAGTGAAACAGGGAGTGGGACAGATACGCAGTATTTT.

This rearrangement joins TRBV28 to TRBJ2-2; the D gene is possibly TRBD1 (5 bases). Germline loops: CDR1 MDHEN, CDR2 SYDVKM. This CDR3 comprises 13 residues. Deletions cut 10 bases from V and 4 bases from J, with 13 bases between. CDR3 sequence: CATRQGGTGELFF. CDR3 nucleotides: TGTGCCACTCGGCAGGGCGGCACCGGGGAGCTGTTTTTT.

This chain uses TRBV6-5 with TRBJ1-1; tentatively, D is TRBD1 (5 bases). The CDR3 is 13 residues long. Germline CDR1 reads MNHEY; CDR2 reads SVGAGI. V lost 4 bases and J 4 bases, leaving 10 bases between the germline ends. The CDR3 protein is CASSSGIGTEAFF. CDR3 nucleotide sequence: TGTGCCAGCAGTTCAGGGATTGGCACTGAAGCTTTCTTT.

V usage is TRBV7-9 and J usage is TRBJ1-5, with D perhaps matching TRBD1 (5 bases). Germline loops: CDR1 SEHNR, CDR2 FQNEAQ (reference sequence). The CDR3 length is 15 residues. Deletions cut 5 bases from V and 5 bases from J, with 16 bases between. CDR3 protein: CASSPGGGKYQPQHF. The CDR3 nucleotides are TGTGCCAGCAGCCCCGGCGGGGGGAAATATCAGCCCCAGCATTTT. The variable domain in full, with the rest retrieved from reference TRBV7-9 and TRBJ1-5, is DTGVSQNPRHKITKRGQNVTFRCDPISEHNRLYWYRQTLGQGPEFLTYFQNEAQLEKSRLLSDRFSAERPKGSFSTLEIQRTEQGDSAMYLCASSPGGGKYQPQHFGDGTRLSIL.